These 7 T cell receptor beta chains originate from one sample sequenced in a study of breast tumors, draining lymph nodes, adjacent tissues. Each CDR3 protein is one row after TCRdb ran MiXCR on the multiplex PCR reads. The sample has fewer than 200,000 distinct CDR3 sequences, roughly a third seen once. Samples came from axillary lymph nodes draining the breast cancer. The sequenced material came from axillary lymph node tissue. The receptors originated from a female donor with breast cancer. Some clones in this sample may be carry-over from other donors' samples.

This clonotype has just a few counts. Since a much larger clone is just one base distant, this may be a read error. V is TRBV6-4 and J is TRBJ1-6; D ambiguous. The CDR3 has 15 residues. Per the germline V gene, CDR1 is MRHNA and CDR2 is SNTAGT. This CDR3 reads CASSPAGPYNSPPHF. In nucleotides, the CDR3 is TGTGCCAGCAGTCCCGCCGGTCCGTATAATTCACCCCCCCACTTT.

This clonotype was seen ten or more times. The rearrangement uses TRBV2 and TRBJ2-2; D might be TRBD2 (6 bases). Between the trimmed V and J ends, which lost 10 bases and 4 bases, there was a span of 19 bases. Germline V gene data show CDR1 as SNHLY and CDR2 as FYNNEI. The CDR3 length is 15 residues. The CDR3 nucleotides read TGTGCCACGACTTACACTCACGGGGGCACCGGGGAGCTGTTTTTT. Translated: CATTYTHGGTGELFF.

This clonotype was recorded many times. The chain recombines TRBV6-2 or TRBV6-3 with TRBJ2-3; 15 bases agree with TRBD2. Germline V gene data show CDR1 as MNHEY and CDR2 as SVGEGT. The CDR3 spans 18 residues. V lost 2 bases, J lost 2 bases, and 5 bases stayed unmatched. The CDR3 here is CASSYPGLAGGPTDTQYF. The CDR3 DNA reads TGTGCCAGCAGTTACCCAGGACTAGCGGGAGGGCCCACAGATACGCAGTATTTT.

The CDR3 sequence is CASSFGPSNTYEQYF. CDR3 coding DNA: TGTGCCAGCAGTTTTGGCCCCAGCAACACCTACGAGCAGTACTTC. This chain links TRBV12-3 or TRBV12-4 with TRBJ2-7; D not resolved. The V gene lost 3 bases and the J gene lost 2 bases, with 14 bases spanning the gap. This CDR3 is built from 15 residues.

This clonotype occurred many times. This chain uses TRBV6-6 with TRBJ2-1; D not certain. V was cut by 5 bases and J by 5 bases, with 10 bases left in between. This CDR3 region has 13 residues. Per germline, CDR1 MNHNY and CDR2 SVGAGI (reference sequence). CDR3 region: CASSLRIHNEQFF. CDR3 coding DNA: TGTGCCAGCAGTCTACGGATCCACAATGAGCAGTTCTTC.

A remark on this clonotype: Since a much larger clone is just one base distant, this may be a read error. This rearrangement joins TRBV7-9 to TRBJ2-1; the D is unclear. The CDR3 has 12 amino acids. CDR1 SEHNR and CDR2 FQNEAQ come from the germline V gene (reference sequence). CDR3 amino acids: CAGSPLSSEQFF. The CDR3 DNA reads TGTGCCGGCAGCCCCCTATCATCTGAGCAGTTCTTC.

This clonotype occurred once. This may come from a read error, since a much larger clone is one base off. The V call is TRBV9, the J call TRBJ2-7; TRBD2 matches 8 bases. This CDR3 spans 17 amino acids. V shed 4 bases and J 1 base; nucleotides not matched to a gene: 13. The germline V gene has CDR1 SGDLS and CDR2 YYNGEE. The CDR3 reads CASSSLAGRTGSYEQYF. In nucleotides, the CDR3 is TGTGCCAGCAGCTCCCTAGCGGGCAGGACCGGATCCTACGAGCAGTACTTC.